The clone carrying this T cell receptor beta chain was detected many times. Trimming stripped 1 base from V and 5 bases from J, with 15 bases between. The length of the CDR3 is 15 residues. Germline CDR1 reads SGHAT; CDR2 reads FQNNGV. Original analysis: Using reference gene primer amplification, nucleated cell counts were estimated. Assay used: immunoSEQ multiplex PCR; TCRdb lists only in-frame clones, some missing. The DNA was the basis for D and trimming; V, J and clone size are from that table. The sample includes around 130,000 clones, around 91% of them seen just once. The data stem from a study of blood T cell repertoires in COVID-19. Looking at the study overall: The United States, Italy and Spain supplied acute and convalescent COVID-19 samples.

The source of this sequence is a man between 65 and 80 years old with active or convalescent COVID-19. The source material was peripheral blood. The V gene is TRBV11-2, the J gene TRBJ2-7; D perhaps matches TRBD1 (7 bases). The CDR3 DNA reads as TGTGCCAGCAGCTTAGGGCAGGGGGGTAATCACGAGCAGTACTTC. Its translation: CASSLGQGGNHEQYF.